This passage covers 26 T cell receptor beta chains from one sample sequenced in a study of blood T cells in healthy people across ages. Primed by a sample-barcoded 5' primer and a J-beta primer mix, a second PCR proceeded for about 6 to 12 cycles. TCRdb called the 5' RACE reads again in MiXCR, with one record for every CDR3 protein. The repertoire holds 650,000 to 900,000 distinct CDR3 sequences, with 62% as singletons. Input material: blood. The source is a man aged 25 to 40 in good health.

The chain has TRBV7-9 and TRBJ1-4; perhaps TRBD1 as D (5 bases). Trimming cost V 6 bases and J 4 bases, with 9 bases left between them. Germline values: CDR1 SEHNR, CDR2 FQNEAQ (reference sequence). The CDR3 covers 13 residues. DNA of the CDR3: TGTGCCAGCAGGGGGCCTGGTAATGAAAAACTGTTTTTT. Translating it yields CASRGPGNEKLFF.

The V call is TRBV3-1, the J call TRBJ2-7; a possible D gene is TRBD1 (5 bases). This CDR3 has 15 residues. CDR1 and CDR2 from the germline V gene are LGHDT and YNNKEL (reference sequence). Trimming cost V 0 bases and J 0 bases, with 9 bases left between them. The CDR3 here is CASSQDRAYSYEQYF. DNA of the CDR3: TGTGCCAGCAGCCAAGACAGGGCCTACTCCTACGAGCAGTACTTC.

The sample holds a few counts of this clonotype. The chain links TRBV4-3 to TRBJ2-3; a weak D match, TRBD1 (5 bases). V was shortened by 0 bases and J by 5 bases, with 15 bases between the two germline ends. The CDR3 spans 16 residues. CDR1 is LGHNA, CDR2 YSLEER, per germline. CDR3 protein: CASSQEFRVFEDTQYF. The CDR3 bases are TGCGCCAGCAGCCAAGAATTCAGGGTATTCGAAGATACGCAGTATTTT.

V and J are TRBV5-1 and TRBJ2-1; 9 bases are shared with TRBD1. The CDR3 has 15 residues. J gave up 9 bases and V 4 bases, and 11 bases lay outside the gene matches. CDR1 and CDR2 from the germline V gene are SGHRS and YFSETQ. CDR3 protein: CASSGDRGVISEQFF. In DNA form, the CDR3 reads TGCGCCAGCAGCGGCGACAGGGGGGTGATATCTGAGCAGTTCTTC.

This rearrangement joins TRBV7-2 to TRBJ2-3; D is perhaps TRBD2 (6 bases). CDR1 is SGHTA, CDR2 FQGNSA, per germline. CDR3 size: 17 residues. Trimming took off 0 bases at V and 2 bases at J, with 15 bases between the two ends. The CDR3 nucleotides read TGTGCCAGCAGCTTAGCGGTTGCGGGGAGTCCCACAGATACGCAGTATTTT. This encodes CASSLAVAGSPTDTQYF.

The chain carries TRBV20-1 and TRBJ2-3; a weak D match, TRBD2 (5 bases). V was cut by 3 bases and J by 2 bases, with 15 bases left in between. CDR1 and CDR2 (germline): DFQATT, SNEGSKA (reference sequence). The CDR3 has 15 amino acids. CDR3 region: CSARDIRENTDTQYF. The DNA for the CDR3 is TGCAGTGCTAGGGATATACGGGAAAACACAGATACGCAGTATTTT.

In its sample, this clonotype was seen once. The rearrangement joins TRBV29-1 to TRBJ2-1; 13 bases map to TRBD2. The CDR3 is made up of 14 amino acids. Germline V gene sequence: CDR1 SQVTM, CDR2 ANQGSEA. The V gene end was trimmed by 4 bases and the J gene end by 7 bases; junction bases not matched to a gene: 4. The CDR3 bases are TGCAGCGTTGGTAGACTAGCGGGGGGTAATGAGCAGTTCTTC. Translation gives CSVGRLAGGNEQFF.

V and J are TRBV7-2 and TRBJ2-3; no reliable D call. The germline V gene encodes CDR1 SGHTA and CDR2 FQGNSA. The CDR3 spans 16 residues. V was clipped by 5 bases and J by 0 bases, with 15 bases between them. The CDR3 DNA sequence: TGTGCCAGCAGCCCCCGACGGACGCCTAGCACAGATACGCAGTATTTT. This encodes CASSPRRTPSTDTQYF. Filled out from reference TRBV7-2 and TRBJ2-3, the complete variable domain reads GAGVSQSPSNKVTEKGKDVELRCDPISGHTALYWYRQSLGQGLEFLIYFQGNSAPDKSGLPSDRFSAERTGGSVSTLTIQRTQQEDSAVYLCASSPRRTPSTDTQYFGPGTRLTVL.

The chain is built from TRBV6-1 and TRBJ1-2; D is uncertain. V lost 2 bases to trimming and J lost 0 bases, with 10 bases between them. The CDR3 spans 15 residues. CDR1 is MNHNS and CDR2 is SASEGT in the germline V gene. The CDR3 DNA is TGTGCCAGCAGTGAATCCCCATTATCTAACTATGGCTACACCTTC. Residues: CASSESPLSNYGYTF.

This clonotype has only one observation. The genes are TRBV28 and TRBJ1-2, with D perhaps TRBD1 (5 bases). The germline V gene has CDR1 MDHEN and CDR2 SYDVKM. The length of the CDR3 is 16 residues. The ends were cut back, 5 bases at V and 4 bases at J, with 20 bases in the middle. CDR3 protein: CASSPHGDRNSYGYTF. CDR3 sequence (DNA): TGTGCCAGCAGTCCCCATGGTGACAGAAACTCCTATGGCTACACCTTC.

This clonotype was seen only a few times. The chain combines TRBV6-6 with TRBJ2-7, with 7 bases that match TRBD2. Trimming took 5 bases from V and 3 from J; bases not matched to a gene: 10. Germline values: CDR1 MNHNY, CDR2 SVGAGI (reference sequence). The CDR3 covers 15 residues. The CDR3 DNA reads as TGTGCCAGCAGTCCCACGGGGGGAAGAAGCTACGAGCAGTACTTC. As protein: CASSPTGGRSYEQYF.

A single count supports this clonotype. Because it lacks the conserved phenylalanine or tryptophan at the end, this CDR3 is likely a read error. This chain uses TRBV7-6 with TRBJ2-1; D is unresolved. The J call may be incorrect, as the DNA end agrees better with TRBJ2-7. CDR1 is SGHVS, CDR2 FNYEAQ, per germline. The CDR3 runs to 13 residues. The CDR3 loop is CASSLWKGYEQYL. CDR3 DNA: TGTGCCAGCAGCTTATGGAAAGGGTACGAGCAGTACTTA.

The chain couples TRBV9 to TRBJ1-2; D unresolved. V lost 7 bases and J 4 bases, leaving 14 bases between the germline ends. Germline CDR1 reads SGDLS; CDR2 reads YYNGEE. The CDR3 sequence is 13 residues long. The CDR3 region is CASGPGPSYGYTF. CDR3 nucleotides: TGTGCCAGCGGCCCCGGCCCCAGCTATGGCTACACCTTC.

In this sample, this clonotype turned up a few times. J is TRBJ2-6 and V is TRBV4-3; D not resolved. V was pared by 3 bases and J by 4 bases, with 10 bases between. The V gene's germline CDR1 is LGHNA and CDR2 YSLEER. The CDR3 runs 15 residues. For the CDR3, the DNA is TGCGCCAGCAGCCAGAGAAAAGGAGGGGCCAACGTCCTGACTTTC. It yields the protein CASSQRKGGANVLTF.

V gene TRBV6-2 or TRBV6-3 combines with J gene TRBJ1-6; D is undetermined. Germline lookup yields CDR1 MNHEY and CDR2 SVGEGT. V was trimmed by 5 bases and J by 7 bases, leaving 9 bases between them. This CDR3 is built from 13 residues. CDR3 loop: CASSPSWNSPLHF. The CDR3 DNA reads TGTGCCAGCAGTCCGAGTTGGAATTCACCCCTCCACTTT.

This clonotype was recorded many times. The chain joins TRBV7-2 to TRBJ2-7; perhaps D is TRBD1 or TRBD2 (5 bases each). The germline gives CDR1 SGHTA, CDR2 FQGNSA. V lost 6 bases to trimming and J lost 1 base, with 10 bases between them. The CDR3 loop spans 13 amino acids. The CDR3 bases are TGTGCCAGCAGTCCGGGACGGTCCTACGAGCAGTACTTC. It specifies CASSPGRSYEQYF.

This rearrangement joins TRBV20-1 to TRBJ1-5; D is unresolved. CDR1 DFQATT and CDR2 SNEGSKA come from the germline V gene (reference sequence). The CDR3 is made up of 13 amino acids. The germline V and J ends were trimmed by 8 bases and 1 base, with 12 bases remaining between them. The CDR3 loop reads CSPTGLSNQPQHF. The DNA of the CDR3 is TGCAGTCCAACGGGGTTAAGCAATCAGCCCCAGCATTTT.

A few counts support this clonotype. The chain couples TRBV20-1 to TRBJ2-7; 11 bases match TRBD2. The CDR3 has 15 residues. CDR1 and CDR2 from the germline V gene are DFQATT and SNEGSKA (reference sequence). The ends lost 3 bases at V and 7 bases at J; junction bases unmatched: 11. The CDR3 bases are TGCAGTGCTAGCCCCACTAGCGGGGGCCGCTTGGAGCAGTACTTC. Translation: CSASPTSGGRLEQYF.

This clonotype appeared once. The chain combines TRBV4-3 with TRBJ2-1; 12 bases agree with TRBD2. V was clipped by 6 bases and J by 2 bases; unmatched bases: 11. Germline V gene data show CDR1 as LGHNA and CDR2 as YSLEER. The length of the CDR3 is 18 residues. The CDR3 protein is CASRGVASGGGPYNEQFF. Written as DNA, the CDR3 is TGCGCCAGCAGGGGTGTGGCTAGCGGGGGGGGGCCCTACAATGAGCAGTTCTTC.

The CDR3 here is CASSTTGDGYTF. Here the CDR3 DNA reads TGTGCCAGCAGCACTACAGGGGACGGCTACACCTTC. The rearrangement links TRBV9 to TRBJ1-2; 7 bases are a match to TRBD1. The V and J ends lost 4 bases and 8 bases, in that order; junction bases with no gene match: 5. Germline values: CDR1 SGDLS, CDR2 YYNGEE. This CDR3 has 12 amino acids.

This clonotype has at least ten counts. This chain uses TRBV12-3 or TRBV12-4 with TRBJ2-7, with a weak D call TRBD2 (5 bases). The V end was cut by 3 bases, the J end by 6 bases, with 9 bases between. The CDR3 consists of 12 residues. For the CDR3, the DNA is TGTGCCAGCAGTTTTGGCGGAGGCGAGCAGTACTTC. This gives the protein CASSFGGGEQYF.

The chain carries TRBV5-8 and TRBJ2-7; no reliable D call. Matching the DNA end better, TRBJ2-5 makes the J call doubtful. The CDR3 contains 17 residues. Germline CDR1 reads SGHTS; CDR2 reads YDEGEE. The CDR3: CASSLGLSGGSQETQYF. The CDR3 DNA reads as TGTGCCAGCAGCTTGGGGCTGTCCGGCGGCAGCCAAGAGACCCAGTACTTC.

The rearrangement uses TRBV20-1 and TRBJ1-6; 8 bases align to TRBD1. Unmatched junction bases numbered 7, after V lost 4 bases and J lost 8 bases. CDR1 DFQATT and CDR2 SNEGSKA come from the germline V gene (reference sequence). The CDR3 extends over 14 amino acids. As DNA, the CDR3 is TGCAGTGCTACGAGACAGGGGACGTATTCACCCCTCCACTTT. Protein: CSATRQGTYSPLHF.

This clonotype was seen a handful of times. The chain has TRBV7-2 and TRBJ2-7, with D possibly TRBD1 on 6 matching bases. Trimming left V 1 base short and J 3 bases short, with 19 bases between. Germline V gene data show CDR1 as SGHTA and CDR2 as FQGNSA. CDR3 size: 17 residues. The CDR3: CASSLVDIGQTHYEQYF. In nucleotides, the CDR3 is TGTGCCAGCAGCTTAGTAGATATCGGACAGACACACTACGAGCAGTACTTC.

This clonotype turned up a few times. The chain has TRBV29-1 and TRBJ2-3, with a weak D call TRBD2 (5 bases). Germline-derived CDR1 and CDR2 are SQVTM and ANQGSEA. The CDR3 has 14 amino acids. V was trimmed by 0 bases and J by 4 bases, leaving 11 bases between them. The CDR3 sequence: CSVEEGSGADTQYF. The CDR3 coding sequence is TGCAGCGTTGAAGAAGGCTCCGGGGCAGATACGCAGTATTTT.

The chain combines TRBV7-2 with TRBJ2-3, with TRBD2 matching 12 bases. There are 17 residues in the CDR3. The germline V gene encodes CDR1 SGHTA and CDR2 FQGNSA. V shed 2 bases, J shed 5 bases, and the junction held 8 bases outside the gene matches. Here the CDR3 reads CASSLSPSGGAIDTQYF. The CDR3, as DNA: TGTGCCAGCAGCTTATCGCCTAGCGGGGGGGCTATAGATACGCAGTATTTT.